This T cell receptor beta chain was captured by sequencing in a study of beta chain features in type 1 diabetes. Whole-study findings and limits: Patients with Type 1 diabetes showed moderately but significantly shorter TCRB CDR3s in all four CD4+ subsets. Equally in patients and controls, PCR might preferentially amplify shorter templates.

What was sequenced were expressed TCRB transcripts, since all of the isolated RNA had been reverse transcribed. Libraries were prepared by immunoSEQ multiplex PCR; TCRdb keeps only in-frame clonotypes and omits some of them. The data contain around 300,000 clones, around 15% of them singletons. Comments on this clone: Its target is unknown.

V was shortened by 0 bases and J by 8 bases, with 10 bases between the two germline ends. Germline V lookup: CDR1 MGHDK, CDR2 SYGVNS. This CDR3 is built from 13 residues. Sample: central memory CD4+ T cells from blood. This rearrangement joins TRBV25-1 to TRBJ1-1, with D possibly matching TRBD1 (5 bases). This sequence was found in a man younger than 40 in good health. In nucleotides, the CDR3 is TGTGCCAGCAGTGAATACGGGGGGATAGAAGCTTTCTTT. This sequence encodes CASSEYGGIEAFF. Full variable domain (missing parts from reference TRBV25-1 and TRBJ1-1): EADIYQTPRYLVIGTGKKITLECSQTMGHDKMYWYQQDPGMELHLIHYSYGVNSTEKGDLSSESTVSRIRTEHFPLTLESARPSHTSQYLCASSEYGGIEAFFGQGTRLTVV.